These T cell receptor beta chains were read from a single sample in a study of beta chain features in type 1 diabetes. TCRdb's table, derived via immunoSEQ multiplex PCR, lists solely in-frame clones and lacks some. The sample contains hundreds of thousands of clones, around 12% of which appear only once. Sequencing used naive CD4+ T cells from blood. These receptors came from a man younger than 30 in good health. Each CDR3 is given with its conserved first and last residue. Fields, in order: clone size, D gene, V gene, CDR3 length, J gene, CDR3 protein, CDR3 DNA. The D gene is left open where the match is weak. Part of the rows lack a size; the others show once, few, many or a class for expanded clones.

clone size: -; D gene: -; V gene: TRBV7-2; CDR3 length: 12; J gene: TRBJ2-5; CDR3 protein: CASRGGGETQYF; CDR3 DNA: TGTGCCAGCAGGGGGGGTGGGGAGACCCAGTACTTC
clone size: -; D gene: -; V gene: TRBV11-3; CDR3 length: 14; J gene: TRBJ2-2; CDR3 protein: CASKEDGGFGELFF; CDR3 DNA: TGTGCCAGCAAAGAAGACGGAGGATTCGGGGAGCTGTTTTTT
clone size: -; D gene: TRBD2; V gene: TRBV7-9; CDR3 length: 15; J gene: TRBJ2-1; CDR3 protein: CASSPLAGVRGEQFF; CDR3 DNA: TGTGCCAGCAGCCCACTAGCGGGGGTACGGGGGGAGCAGTTCTTC
clone size: few; D gene: TRBD1; V gene: TRBV28; CDR3 length: 14; J gene: TRBJ1-1; CDR3 protein: CASSWDRSDTEAFF; CDR3 DNA: TGTGCCAGCAGTTGGGACAGATCGGACACTGAAGCTTTCTTT
clone size: -; D gene: -; V gene: TRBV28; CDR3 length: 14; J gene: TRBJ1-2; CDR3 protein: CASSFGEPDYGYTF; CDR3 DNA: TGTGCCAGCAGTTTTGGAGAGCCAGACTATGGCTACACCTTC
clone size: -; D gene: -; V gene: TRBV14; CDR3 length: 15; J gene: TRBJ2-7; CDR3 protein: CASSLGGSWPEEQYF; CDR3 DNA: TGTGCCAGCAGCCTCGGAGGTTCTTGGCCTGAGGAGCAGTACTTC
clone size: -; D gene: TRBD2; V gene: TRBV6-5; CDR3 length: 16; J gene: TRBJ2-5; CDR3 protein: CASSSGIAGRQETQYF; CDR3 DNA: TGTGCCAGCAGTTCCGGGATAGCGGGACGGCAAGAGACCCAGTACTTC
clone size: -; D gene: TRBD2; V gene: TRBV9; CDR3 length: 16; J gene: TRBJ2-1; CDR3 protein: CASSATTSGGSNEQFF; CDR3 DNA: TGTGCCAGCAGCGCAACTACTAGCGGGGGGTCGAATGAGCAGTTCTTC
clone size: few; D gene: TRBD1; V gene: TRBV9; CDR3 length: 14; J gene: TRBJ1-4; CDR3 protein: CASSGQGENEKLFF; CDR3 DNA: TGTGCCAGCAGCGGGCAGGGGGAGAATGAAAAACTGTTTTTT
clone size: -; D gene: -; V gene: TRBV5-6; CDR3 length: 14; J gene: TRBJ1-5; CDR3 protein: CASSFLSGNQPQHF; CDR3 DNA: TGTGCCAGCAGCTTTTTGAGTGGCAATCAGCCCCAGCATTTT
clone size: -; D gene: -; V gene: TRBV2; CDR3 length: 15; J gene: TRBJ2-6; CDR3 protein: CASSDNFSGANVLTF; CDR3 DNA: TGTGCCAGCAGTGACAACTTCTCTGGGGCCAACGTCCTGACTTTC
clone size: -; D gene: -; V gene: TRBV4-3; CDR3 length: 15; J gene: TRBJ2-1; CDR3 protein: CASSQDRMQNNEQFF; CDR3 DNA: TGCGCCAGCAGCCAAGACCGAATGCAGAACAATGAGCAGTTCTTC
clone size: -; D gene: TRBD2; V gene: TRBV9; CDR3 length: 16; J gene: TRBJ2-1; CDR3 protein: CASSVGGLAGRNEQFF; CDR3 DNA: TGTGCCAGCAGCGTAGGGGGACTAGCGGGGAGAAATGAGCAGTTCTTC
clone size: -; D gene: TRBD2; V gene: TRBV5-6; CDR3 length: 15; J gene: TRBJ2-1; CDR3 protein: CASSSLSGTYNEQFF; CDR3 DNA: TGTGCCAGCAGCTCGCTTAGCGGGACTTACAATGAGCAGTTCTTC
clone size: -; D gene: -; V gene: TRBV30; CDR3 length: 13; J gene: TRBJ2-2; CDR3 protein: CAWAGGGTGELFF; CDR3 DNA: TGTGCCTGGGCGGGCGGAGGTACCGGGGAGCTGTTTTTT
clone size: -; D gene: TRBD1; V gene: TRBV7-2; CDR3 length: 16; J gene: TRBJ2-5; CDR3 protein: CASSLSGTGVWETQYF; CDR3 DNA: TGTGCCAGCAGCTTAAGTGGGACAGGGGTGTGGGAGACCCAGTACTTC
clone size: few; D gene: -; V gene: TRBV30; CDR3 length: 12; J gene: TRBJ2-7; CDR3 protein: CAWGGGYYEQYF; CDR3 DNA: TGTGCCTGGGGAGGAGGGTATTACGAGCAGTACTTC
clone size: -; D gene: -; V gene: TRBV4-1; CDR3 length: 17; J gene: TRBJ1-1; CDR3 protein: CASSQVPIRVAHTEAFF; CDR3 DNA: TGCGCCAGCAGCCAAGTCCCCATAAGAGTAGCTCACACTGAAGCTTTCTTT
clone size: few; D gene: TRBD1; V gene: TRBV19; CDR3 length: 15; J gene: TRBJ2-1; CDR3 protein: CASSRQGAADNEQFF; CDR3 DNA: TGTGCCAGTAGTCGACAGGGGGCTGCGGACAATGAGCAGTTCTTC
clone size: few; D gene: -; V gene: TRBV7-2; CDR3 length: 14; J gene: TRBJ1-2; CDR3 protein: CASSLQRSDYGYTF; CDR3 DNA: TGTGCCAGCAGCTTACAGCGATCGGACTATGGCTACACCTTC
clone size: -; D gene: -; V gene: TRBV23-1; CDR3 length: 15; J gene: TRBJ1-5; CDR3 protein: CASSHQGRRDQPQHF; CDR3 DNA: TGCGCCAGCAGTCATCAGGGCCGGCGTGATCAGCCCCAGCATTTT
clone size: -; D gene: TRBD2; V gene: TRBV9; CDR3 length: 16; J gene: TRBJ2-3; CDR3 protein: CASSVALAGATDTQYF; CDR3 DNA: TGTGCCAGCAGCGTAGCTCTAGCGGGGGCCACAGATACGCAGTATTTT
clone size: -; D gene: -; V gene: TRBV10-3; CDR3 length: 17; J gene: TRBJ1-2; CDR3 protein: CAISESNQGRTNYGYTF; CDR3 DNA: TGTGCCATCAGTGAGTCGAACCAGGGGCGGACTAACTATGGCTACACCTTC
clone size: once; D gene: TRBD2; V gene: TRBV7-3; CDR3 length: 15; J gene: TRBJ2-3; CDR3 protein: CASSLGAGAADTQYF; CDR3 DNA: TGTGCCAGCAGCTTAGGAGCGGGGGCGGCAGATACGCAGTATTTT
clone size: few; D gene: -; V gene: TRBV5-1; CDR3 length: 14; J gene: TRBJ1-5; CDR3 protein: CASRDGVFNQPQHF; CDR3 DNA: TGCGCCAGCAGGGACGGGGTCTTCAATCAGCCCCAGCATTTT
clone size: -; D gene: TRBD1; V gene: TRBV4-3; CDR3 length: 16; J gene: TRBJ1-6; CDR3 protein: CASSQEGQLYNSPLHF; CDR3 DNA: TGCGCCAGCAGCCAAGAGGGACAGCTCTATAATTCACCCCTCCACTTT
clone size: few; D gene: TRBD1; V gene: TRBV5-1; CDR3 length: 13; J gene: TRBJ2-7; CDR3 protein: CASSVTGAYEQYF; CDR3 DNA: TGCGCCAGCAGCGTGACAGGGGCCTACGAGCAGTACTTC
clone size: -; D gene: TRBD2; V gene: TRBV29-1; CDR3 length: 16; J gene: TRBJ2-7; CDR3 protein: CSGGGLAGGLESEQYF; CDR3 DNA: TGCAGCGGCGGGGGACTAGCGGGGGGCCTGGAAAGCGAGCAGTACTTC
clone size: few; D gene: -; V gene: TRBV5-4; CDR3 length: 13; J gene: TRBJ2-5; CDR3 protein: CASSSLAVETQYF; CDR3 DNA: TGTGCCAGCAGCTCCCTCGCGGTGGAGACCCAGTACTTC
clone size: few; D gene: -; V gene: TRBV20-1; CDR3 length: 11; J gene: TRBJ2-1; CDR3 protein: CSAKGYNEQFF; CDR3 DNA: TGCAGTGCTAAGGGGTACAATGAGCAGTTCTTC
clone size: -; D gene: -; V gene: TRBV2; CDR3 length: 11; J gene: TRBJ1-6; CDR3 protein: CASSEFPALHF; CDR3 DNA: TGTGCCAGCAGTGAATTTCCTGCCCTCCACTTT
clone size: few; D gene: -; V gene: TRBV6-1; CDR3 length: 17; J gene: TRBJ1-1; CDR3 protein: CASSESAQRNRRTEAFF; CDR3 DNA: TGTGCCAGCAGTGAATCCGCCCAGAGGAACCGTCGGACTGAAGCTTTCTTT
clone size: -; D gene: TRBD2; V gene: TRBV9; CDR3 length: 17; J gene: TRBJ2-2; CDR3 protein: CASSVETSGRRTGELFF; CDR3 DNA: TGTGCCAGCAGCGTAGAGACTAGCGGGAGACGAACCGGGGAGCTGTTTTTT
clone size: -; D gene: TRBD2; V gene: TRBV28; CDR3 length: 14; J gene: TRBJ2-5; CDR3 protein: CASSPAGGRETQYF; CDR3 DNA: TGTGCCAGCAGTCCAGCGGGAGGGCGAGAGACCCAGTACTTC
clone size: few; D gene: -; V gene: TRBV7-2; CDR3 length: 17; J gene: TRBJ2-1; CDR3 protein: CASSPPYGYDSSTEQFF; CDR3 DNA: TGTGCCAGCAGCCCCCCCTACGGATACGACTCCTCTACTGAGCAGTTCTTC
clone size: few; D gene: -; V gene: TRBV29-1; CDR3 length: 13; J gene: TRBJ1-2; CDR3 protein: CSVEGTHRYGYTF; CDR3 DNA: TGCAGCGTTGAAGGGACACACCGCTATGGCTACACCTTC
clone size: -; D gene: TRBD1; V gene: TRBV4-2; CDR3 length: 15; J gene: TRBJ1-4; CDR3 protein: CASSQVGTANEKLFF; CDR3 DNA: TGTGCCAGCAGCCAAGTGGGGACAGCTAATGAAAAACTGTTTTTT
clone size: few; D gene: -; V gene: TRBV7-2; CDR3 length: 12; J gene: TRBJ2-7; CDR3 protein: CASSTQGMAQYF; CDR3 DNA: TGTGCCAGCAGTACACAGGGAATGGCGCAGTACTTC
clone size: -; D gene: TRBD1; V gene: TRBV2; CDR3 length: 13; J gene: TRBJ2-7; CDR3 protein: CASSGQGAYEQYF; CDR3 DNA: TGTGCCAGCAGCGGACAGGGGGCGTACGAGCAGTACTTC
clone size: -; D gene: -; V gene: TRBV7-2; CDR3 length: 15; J gene: TRBJ1-2; CDR3 protein: CASSLARRGADGYTF; CDR3 DNA: TGTGCCAGCAGCTTAGCGCGGCGGGGGGCGGATGGCTACACCTTC
clone size: -; D gene: -; V gene: TRBV20-1; CDR3 length: 11; J gene: TRBJ2-3; CDR3 protein: CSASLADTQYF; CDR3 DNA: TGCAGTGCTAGTCTAGCCGATACGCAGTATTTT
clone size: -; D gene: -; V gene: TRBV4-3; CDR3 length: 15; J gene: TRBJ1-5; CDR3 protein: CASSQLRGGNQPQHF; CDR3 DNA: TGCGCCAGCAGCCAACTTCGAGGCGGGAATCAGCCCCAGCATTTT